Shown below are 11 T cell receptor beta chains from a single sample sequenced in a study of shared clonotypes between healthy human individuals. Profiled with immunoSEQ multiplex PCR; TCRdb holds only in-frame clones, not every one. This table has about 1.5 million clones, around 97% appearing once. The sample taken for sequencing was naive CD4+ T cells sorted from blood. Documented subset: CD45RA+ positively selected. The receptors originated from a man aged 25-45 years in good health.

The V call is TRBV7-8, the J call TRBJ2-1; D is undetermined. Germline CDR1 and CDR2: SGHVS and FQNEAQ. Trimming pared 2 bases from V and 9 bases from J, leaving 11 bases between. This CDR3 has 13 residues. CDR3 residues: CASSLQASGEQFF. The CDR3 region has the DNA TGTGCCAGCAGCTTACAAGCGTCCGGTGAGCAGTTCTTC.

The CDR3 coding sequence is TGTGCCAGCAACCTTCTTCGCGGAGACACAGATACGCAGTATTTT. It translates to CASNLLRGDTDTQYF. The chain uses TRBV2 and TRBJ2-3; no definite D call. V was cut by 7 bases and J by 2 bases, with 16 bases left in between. This CDR3 has 15 amino acids. The germline V gene encodes CDR1 SNHLY and CDR2 FYNNEI.

The chain couples TRBV10-2 to TRBJ2-7; 13 nucleotides line up with TRBD2. The CDR3 totals 14 residues. Germline assignment: CDR1 WSHSY and CDR2 SAAADI. V trimming: 6 bases; J trimming: 6 bases; junction bases outside the gene matches: 5. The DNA for the CDR3 is TGCGCCAGCAGCCCCGGACTAGCGGGAGCCGAGCAGTACTTC. It codes for CASSPGLAGAEQYF.

The V gene is TRBV7-2, the J gene TRBJ1-1; weak D call: TRBD1 (5 bases). V gave up 3 bases and J gave up 5 bases, with 16 bases separating them. The germline CDR1 and CDR2 sequences are SGHTA and FQGNSA. CDR3 length: 15 amino acids. The CDR3 coding sequence is TGTGCCAGCAGCTTGCGGATTAGGACACCTACTGAAGCTTTCTTT. This gives the protein CASSLRIRTPTEAFF. Filled out from reference TRBV7-2 and TRBJ1-1, the complete variable domain reads GAGVSQSPSNKVTEKGKDVELRCDPISGHTALYWYRQSLGQGLEFLIYFQGNSAPDKSGLPSDRFSAERTGGSVSTLTIQRTQQEDSAVYLCASSLRIRTPTEAFFGQGTRLTVV.

The V call is TRBV5-1, the J call TRBJ2-7, with 7 bases aligning to TRBD1. Germline-derived CDR1 and CDR2 are SGHRS and YFSETQ. The J segment lost 0 bases and the V segment lost 5 bases, leaving 8 bases of the junction unmatched. The CDR3 totals 15 residues. In DNA, the CDR3 is TGCGCCAGCAGGCGGACAGGCCAAAGCTCCTACGAGCAGTACTTC. It is translated as CASRRTGQSSYEQYF.

This sequence joins TRBV18 and TRBJ2-7; 7 nucleotides match TRBD2. The V and J ends lost 3 bases and 3 bases, in that order; junction bases with no gene match: 5. Germline assignment: CDR1 KGHSH and CDR2 LQKENI. The CDR3 loop spans 14 amino acids. The CDR3 DNA is TGTGCCAGCTCACCGAAGACTAGCAGCTACGAGCAGTACTTC. Encoded protein: CASSPKTSSYEQYF.

This chain uses TRBV5-4 with TRBJ1-1, with TRBD1 matching 12 bases. From germline, CDR1 is SGHNT and CDR2 YYREEE (reference sequence). CDR3 length equals 15 residues. Losses at the gene ends were 4 bases for V and 7 bases for J; bases not matched to a gene: 8. CDR3 coding DNA: TGTGCCAGCAGCGCAAAGGGACAGGGGGCAAATGAAGCTTTCTTT. Its translation is CASSAKGQGANEAFF. The whole variable domain, remainder taken from reference TRBV5-4 and TRBJ1-1, is ETGVTQSPTHLIKTRGQQVTLRCSSQSGHNTVSWYQQALGQGPQFIFQYYREEENGRGNFPPRFSGLQFPNYSSELNVNALELDDSALYLCASSAKGQGANEAFFGQGTRLTVV.

The V and J genes are TRBV11-1 and TRBJ2-3; D gene uncertain. Germline CDR1 is SGHAT and CDR2 is FQDESV (reference sequence). The CDR3 spans 15 residues. Trimming removed 7 bases from V and 0 bases from J, with 14 bases in between. DNA for the CDR3: TGTGCCAGCACCTCAGGCTCCGTTAGCACAGATACGCAGTATTTT. Its translation: CASTSGSVSTDTQYF.

The chain recombines TRBV11-2 with TRBJ2-5; 7 bases map to TRBD2. After removal of 0 bases from V and 1 base from J, the junction contained 8 bases not matched to a gene. CDR1 is SGHAT and CDR2 is FQNNGV in the germline V gene. This CDR3 has 17 amino acids. The CDR3 DNA reads as TGTGCCAGCAGCTTAGATTACGCTGCTAGCGGCCAAGAGACCCAGTACTTC. Protein: CASSLDYAASGQETQYF.

This clone was observed a single time. The chain employs TRBV6-6 and TRBJ2-2, with a possible D match to TRBD1 (6 bases). Trimming left V 0 bases short and J 7 bases short, with 12 bases between. There are 15 residues in the CDR3. The germline CDR1 and CDR2 sequences are MNHNY and SVGAGI (reference sequence). The CDR3 reads CASSYSTRGDGELFF. In nucleotides, the CDR3 is TGTGCCAGCAGTTACTCGACCAGGGGTGACGGGGAGCTGTTTTTT.

The rearrangement uses TRBV19 and TRBJ2-3; D is possibly TRBD2 (5 bases). Looked up from germline, CDR1 is LNHDA and CDR2 is SQIVND (reference sequence). V was clipped by 4 bases and J by 2 bases, with 10 bases between them. There are 14 residues in the CDR3. The DNA for the CDR3 is TGTGCCAGTAGTAGCGGGTTGGACACAGATACGCAGTATTTT. This codes for CASSSGLDTDTQYF. The full variable domain, with the rest looked up from reference TRBV19 and TRBJ2-3, is DGGITQSPKYLFRKEGQNVTLSCEQNLNHDAMYWYRQDPGQGLRLIYYSQIVNDFQKGDIAEGYSVSREKKESFPLTVTSAQKNPTAFYLCASSSGLDTDTQYFGPGTRLTVL.